Below, 15 T cell receptor beta chains from the same sample are listed, as sequenced in a study of blood T cell repertoires in COVID-19. Clones were sequenced by immunoSEQ multiplex PCR, and TCRdb holds only the in-frame ones, with some missing. The sample has around 270,000 clones, 91% seen once; the top ten hold 2.6%. Sequencing used peripheral blood. Receptor source: a young adult with COVID-19, enrolled during active disease.

J is TRBJ2-7 and V is TRBV7-2; no definite D call. This CDR3 has 14 amino acids. Trimming took 3 bases from V and 2 from J, leaving 11 bases between them. Germline V lookup: CDR1 SGHTA, CDR2 FQGNSA. The CDR3 is CASSFGGSTYEQYF. As DNA, the CDR3 is TGTGCCAGCAGCTTTGGCGGCAGTACCTACGAGCAGTACTTC.

J is TRBJ1-5 and V is TRBV3-1 (or the pseudogene TRBV3-2); 10 bases agree with TRBD1. Trimming at V came to 1 base and at J to 7 bases, leaving 7 bases not matched to a gene. In germline, CDR1 is LGHDT, CDR2 YNNKEL (reference sequence). This CDR3 has 16 residues. In nucleotides, the CDR3 is TGTGCCAGCAGCCAAGGGGGTACGACAGGGGGCCAGCCCCAGCATTTT. Translation: CASSQGGTTGGQPQHF.

This chain uses TRBV28 with TRBJ2-1, with D perhaps TRBD1 (7 bases). Germline V lookup: CDR1 MDHEN, CDR2 SYDVKM. CDR3 size: 14 residues. Trimming pared 6 bases from V and 4 bases from J, leaving 13 bases between. The chain's CDR3 is CASSLQGGYNEQFF. The CDR3 DNA reads TGTGCCAGCAGCCTGCAGGGGGGATACAATGAGCAGTTCTTC.

V is TRBV7-9 and J is TRBJ2-1; 9 positions match TRBD2. The V segment lost 5 bases and the J segment 8 bases; nucleotides outside the gene matches: 13. Germline values: CDR1 SEHNR, CDR2 FQNEAQ (reference sequence). The CDR3 loop spans 16 amino acids. This CDR3 reads CASSPRLAEALDEQFF. The CDR3 DNA reads as TGTGCCAGCAGCCCTCGACTAGCGGAGGCCCTCGATGAGCAGTTCTTC.

The V call is TRBV2, the J call TRBJ1-5; no clear D. Per germline, CDR1 SNHLY and CDR2 FYNNEI. The V end was cut by 3 bases, the J end by 4 bases, with 16 bases between. This CDR3 spans 16 amino acids. This chain's CDR3 is CASSESRTRGNQPQHF. The CDR3 nucleotides are TGTGCCAGCAGTGAGTCAAGAACCCGAGGAAATCAGCCCCAGCATTTT.

The CDR3, as DNA: TGCGCCAGCAGCTCCCGGGACAGCGAGACCCAGTACTTC. This sequence encodes CASSSRDSETQYF. This rearrangement joins TRBV5-1 to TRBJ2-5; 7 bases agree with TRBD1. V trimming: 3 bases; J trimming: 5 bases; junction bases outside the gene matches: 4. This CDR3 is 13 amino acids long. Germline V lookup: CDR1 SGHRS, CDR2 YFSETQ. Supplemented by reference TRBV5-1 and TRBJ2-5, the full variable domain reads KAGVTQTPRYLIKTRGQQVTLSCSPISGHRSVSWYQQTPGQGLQFLFEYFSETQRNKGNFPGRFSGRQFSNSRSEMNVSTLELGDSALYLCASSSRDSETQYFGPGTRLLVL.

The chain carries TRBV11-2 and TRBJ1-3; a possible D gene is TRBD1 (5 bases). The ends were cut back, 2 bases at V and 9 bases at J, with 17 bases in the middle. CDR1 and CDR2 (germline): SGHAT, FQNNGV. This CDR3 is built from 15 residues. CDR3 bases: TGTGCCAGCAGCTTACTGGTGGGGCCCAGGAGCACCATATATTTT. Translated: CASSLLVGPRSTIYF.

This rearrangement joins TRBV11-2 to TRBJ2-1, with 12 bases fitting TRBD2. Germline CDR1 SGHAT, CDR2 FQNNGV. Germline trimming cut 4 bases from V and 2 bases from J; bases unmatched to any gene: 3. The CDR3 spans 16 residues. The CDR3 DNA reads as TGTGCCAGCAGCTCCCGACTAGCGGGGGCCTACAATGAGCAGTTCTTC. This encodes CASSSRLAGAYNEQFF.

J is TRBJ2-3 and V is TRBV28; 8 positions agree with TRBD2. There are 16 residues in the CDR3. Germline CDR1 is MDHEN and CDR2 is SYDVKM. Trimming cost V 8 bases and J 3 bases; bases outside gene matches: 13. Here the CDR3 DNA reads TGTGCCAGCCCCCCGGCAGCGGGAGTAAGTACAGATACGCAGTATTTT. Amino acid sequence: CASPPAAGVSTDTQYF.

The rearrangement links TRBV14 to TRBJ1-5; 10 bases match TRBD1. The junction had 12 bases not matched to a gene; V was cut back by 4 bases and J by 3 bases. This CDR3 is built from 18 residues. The V gene's germline CDR1 is SGHDN and CDR2 FVKESK. Here the CDR3 DNA reads TGTGCCAGCAGCCTAAATCGGACAGGGGGATCCGTCAATCAGCCCCAGCATTTT. This codes for CASSLNRTGGSVNQPQHF.

The chain joins TRBV9 to TRBJ2-7; TRBD1 aligns across 9 bases. Germline loops: CDR1 SGDLS, CDR2 YYNGEE. Trimming at V came to 3 bases and at J to 2 bases, leaving 12 bases not matched to a gene. CDR3 length: 17 amino acids. The DNA for the CDR3 is TGTGCCAGCAGCGGAGACCCTTCGGGACAGGGTCCCTACGAGCAGTACTTC. It translates to CASSGDPSGQGPYEQYF. The variable domain in full, with the rest retrieved from reference TRBV9 and TRBJ2-7, is DSGVTQTPKHLITATGQRVTLRCSPRSGDLSVYWYQQSLDQGLQFLIQYYNGEERAKGNILERFSAQQFPDLHSELNLSSLELGDSALYFCASSGDPSGQGPYEQYFGPGTRLTVT.

The chain combines TRBV11-2 with TRBJ1-5; D possibly corresponds to TRBD1 (6 bases). With 3 bases removed from V and 5 bases from J, the gap between germline ends came to 8 bases. The V gene's germline CDR1 is SGHAT and CDR2 FQNNGV. CDR3 size: 13 residues. The CDR3 bases are TGTGCCAGCAGCTTTCACAGGGATCAGCCCCAGCATTTT. Amino acid sequence: CASSFHRDQPQHF.

The chain employs TRBV15 and TRBJ1-2, with TRBD1 matching over 7 bases. The germline V gene has CDR1 LNHNV and CDR2 YYDKDF (reference sequence). The CDR3 covers 15 residues. V lost 0 bases, J lost 4 bases, and 5 bases stayed unmatched. CDR3 region: CATSREARTGYGYTF. CDR3 in DNA: TGTGCCACCAGCAGAGAGGCAAGGACAGGCTATGGCTACACCTTC. Full variable domain (remainder filled in from reference TRBV15 and TRBJ1-2): DAMVIQNPRYQVTQFGKPVTLSCSQTLNHNVMYWYQQKSSQAPKLLFHYYDKDFNNEADTPDNFQSRRPNTSFCFLDIRSPGLGDTAMYLCATSREARTGYGYTFGSGTRLTVV.

The rearrangement uses TRBV6-1 and TRBJ2-1, with 9 bases identical to TRBD2. V lost 6 bases and J lost 5; bases outside the gene matches: 5. The CDR3 extends over 14 amino acids. CDR1 is MNHNS, CDR2 SASEGT, per germline. CDR3: CASSLTSGHNEQFF. The CDR3 DNA reads TGTGCCAGCAGCCTGACTAGCGGCCACAATGAGCAGTTCTTC.

The rearrangement uses TRBV27 and TRBJ2-1, with a tentative D call TRBD2 (6 bases). Between the trimmed V and J ends, which lost 4 bases and 10 bases, there was a span of 17 bases. The CDR3 loop spans 14 amino acids. Germline-derived CDR1 and CDR2 are MNHEY and SMNVEV (reference sequence). The CDR3 loop reads CASSSRVRGDEQFF. CDR3 coding DNA: TGTGCCAGCAGTTCCAGGGTCCGCGGGGACGAGCAGTTCTTC.